Listed below are T cell receptor beta chains from one sample, sequenced in a study of blood T cell repertoires in COVID-19. Data came from immunoSEQ multiplex PCR; TCRdb stores just in-frame clones and leaves some out. The sample has over 200,000 clones; approximately 84% are singletons. What was sequenced was PBMCs or T cells enriched from blood (not recorded which). Receptor source: a man aged 18 to 30 who had recovered from COVID-19. Each CDR3 is given with its conserved first and last residue. D genes are given only for firm matches. Size is stated for part of the rows, as once, few or many counts, or as a class when the clone is expanded.

size: -; J: TRBJ1-2; V: TRBV2; D: TRBD1; CDR3: CASSGDRGLYGYTF; DNA: TGTGCCAGCAGTGGGGACAGGGGCCTCTATGGCTACACCTTC
size: -; J: TRBJ2-7; V: TRBV6-2/TRBV6-3; D: TRBD1; CDR3: CASSLTPGGGSYEQYF; DNA: TGTGCCAGCAGCTTAACACCAGGGGGCGGATCCTACGAGCAGTACTTC
size: few; J: TRBJ2-5; V: TRBV24-1; D: TRBD2; CDR3: CATSRGGSETQYF; DNA: TGTGCCACCAGTCGCGGGGGTTCAGAGACCCAGTACTTC
size: -; J: TRBJ2-1; V: TRBV6-5; D: -; CDR3: CASSPTSGYNNEQFF; DNA: TGTGCCAGCAGCCCCACTAGTGGCTACAACAATGAGCAGTTCTTC
size: -; J: TRBJ1-2; V: TRBV25-1; D: -; CDR3: CASSESRGTLQLGYTF; DNA: TGTGCCAGCAGTGAATCCCGGGGGACGTTGCAGCTTGGCTACACCTTC
size: -; J: TRBJ2-2; V: TRBV27; D: TRBD2; CDR3: CASSLSGAGGPTGELFF; DNA: TGTGCCAGCAGTTTATCGGGGGCGGGAGGGCCCACCGGGGAGCTGTTTTTT
size: -; J: TRBJ2-1; V: TRBV19; D: TRBD2; CDR3: CASSRASGSNEQFF; DNA: TGTGCCAGTAGTAGAGCTAGCGGGAGTAATGAGCAGTTCTTC
size: -; J: TRBJ1-1; V: TRBV11-2; D: TRBD1; CDR3: CASSPRDRLNTEAFF; DNA: TGTGCCAGCAGCCCCCGGGACAGATTGAACACTGAAGCTTTCTTT
size: -; J: TRBJ2-1; V: TRBV6-5; D: -; CDR3: CASSPPQGEQFF; DNA: TGTGCCAGCAGCCCCCCCCAGGGTGAGCAGTTCTTC
size: -; J: TRBJ2-1; V: TRBV30; D: TRBD2; CDR3: CAWSPGGEQFF; DNA: TGTGCCTGGAGTCCGGGAGGGGAGCAGTTCTTC
size: -; J: TRBJ1-3; V: TRBV19; D: -; CDR3: CASGGFSGNTIYF; DNA: TGTGCCAGTGGGGGGTTCTCTGGAAACACCATATATTTT